Listed below are T cell receptor beta chains from one sample, sequenced in a study of shared clonotypes between healthy human individuals. The data were produced by immunoSEQ multiplex PCR, yet TCRdb's version contains in-frame clones alone and is incomplete. The sample shows about 1.1 million clones, around three quarters of them seen only once. The source material was memory CD4+ T cells from PBMCs. These receptors came from a man aged 18 to 29 in good health. Some clones in this sample may be carry-over from other donors' samples. CDR3s include the opening cysteine and the closing phenylalanine or tryptophan. Fields, in order: D gene, J gene, clone size, V gene, CDR3 protein, CDR3 DNA. D genes are given only for firm matches. Expanded clones get a size class; other rows say once, few or many, or leave the size out.

D: .
J: TRBJ2-3
size: once
V: TRBV7-9
CDR3: CASSFVLDGDTQYF
DNA: TGTGCCAGCAGCTTCGTCCTGGATGGAGATACGCAGTATTTT

D: TRBD2
J: TRBJ2-7
size: .
V: TRBV9
CDR3: CASSEGVAGGPWYF
DNA: TGTGCCAGCAGCGAGGGAGTAGCGGGAGGGCCCTGGTACTTC

D: TRBD1
J: TRBJ2-7
size: .
V: TRBV5-6
CDR3: CASRTGQGHEQYF
DNA: TGTGCCAGCAGAACGGGACAGGGTCACGAGCAGTACTTC

D: TRBD1
J: TRBJ2-3
size: .
V: TRBV7-6
CDR3: CASSYRDSSTDTQYF
DNA: TGTGCCAGCAGCTACAGGGACAGTAGCACAGATACGCAGTATTTT

D: .
J: TRBJ2-2
size: .
V: TRBV6-6
CDR3: CASRADGSGELFF
DNA: TGTGCCAGCAGGGCGGACGGTAGCGGGGAGCTGTTTTTT

D: .
J: TRBJ2-1
size: few
V: TRBV7-2
CDR3: CASSLPAEQFF
DNA: TGTGCCAGCAGCTTACCTGCTGAGCAGTTCTTC

D: .
J: TRBJ1-4
size: .
V: TRBV4-1
CDR3: CASSRIGGQGKEFF
DNA: TGCGCCAGCAGCCGAATCGGGGGGCAGGGTAAGGAGTTTTTT

D: .
J: TRBJ2-1
size: .
V: TRBV27
CDR3: CASSLFQGRNEQFF
DNA: TGTGCCAGCAGTTTATTTCAGGGCAGGAATGAGCAGTTCTTC

D: TRBD1
J: TRBJ1-3
size: many
V: TRBV13
CDR3: CASSLGTGLAGNTIYF
DNA: TGTGCCAGCAGCTTAGGGACAGGGCTGGCTGGAAACACCATATATTTT

D: .
J: TRBJ1-5
size: .
V: TRBV30
CDR3: CAWNSGTPNQPQHF
DNA: TGTGCCTGGAATTCTGGGACGCCGAATCAGCCCCAGCATTTT

D: .
J: TRBJ2-5
size: .
V: TRBV7-8
CDR3: CASSLSSVMEETQYF
DNA: TGTGCCAGCAGCTTATCTTCAGTTATGGAAGAGACCCAGTACTTC

D: TRBD1
J: TRBJ2-2
size: .
V: TRBV5-4
CDR3: CASSSTTGTGNTGELFF
DNA: TGTGCCAGCAGCTCTACCACCGGGACAGGGAATACCGGGGAGCTGTTTTTT

D: TRBD1
J: TRBJ2-5
size: .
V: TRBV10-3
CDR3: CAISQGAGETQYF
DNA: TGTGCCATCAGCCAGGGGGCGGGGGAGACCCAGTACTTC

D: .
J: TRBJ2-7
size: .
V: TRBV27
CDR3: CASSSSGSPYEQYF
DNA: TGTGCCAGCAGTTCCTCCGGGTCCCCCTACGAGCAGTACTTC

D: TRBD1
J: TRBJ1-1
size: .
V: TRBV28
CDR3: CASSVGQMNTEAFF
DNA: TGTGCCAGCAGTGTGGGACAGATGAACACTGAAGCTTTCTTT

D: .
J: TRBJ2-1
size: .
V: TRBV18
CDR3: CASSSDRSFVYNEQFF
DNA: TGTGCCAGCTCATCTGACCGGAGCTTTGTTTACAATGAGCAGTTCTTC

D: .
J: TRBJ1-2
size: .
V: TRBV5-1
CDR3: CASSFDFQGYGYTF
DNA: TGCGCCAGCAGCTTTGATTTCCAGGGATATGGCTACACCTTC

D: .
J: TRBJ2-7
size: .
V: TRBV28
CDR3: CASSSPGFLGEQYF
DNA: TGTGCCAGCAGTTCCCCGGGCTTCCTGGGCGAGCAGTACTTC

D: TRBD2
J: TRBJ2-1
size: .
V: TRBV30
CDR3: CAWSPLAGVPVWQFF
DNA: TGTGCCTGGAGTCCACTAGCGGGAGTGCCCGTGTGGCAGTTCTTC

D: TRBD1
J: TRBJ1-2
size: .
V: TRBV5-1
CDR3: CASSPQGVDGYTF
DNA: TGCGCCAGCAGCCCACAGGGGGTGGATGGCTACACCTTC

D: TRBD1
J: TRBJ1-3
size: .
V: TRBV30
CDR3: CAWRRDRGSGNTIYF
DNA: TGTGCCTGGAGACGGGACAGGGGAAGTGGAAACACCATATATTTT

D: .
J: TRBJ2-7
size: .
V: TRBV6-1
CDR3: CASGRARDSYEQYF
DNA: TGTGCCAGCGGTCGAGCGAGGGATTCCTACGAGCAGTACTTC

D: TRBD2
J: TRBJ2-1
size: many
V: TRBV6-6
CDR3: CASRPLAALRDGQFF
DNA: TGTGCCAGCAGGCCACTAGCGGCTCTTCGGGATGGGCAGTTCTTC

D: .
J: TRBJ1-5
size: few
V: TRBV4-1
CDR3: CASSQEPALPQHF
DNA: TGCGCCAGCAGCCAAGAACCCGCCCTTCCCCAGCATTTT

D: TRBD1
J: TRBJ1-2
size: .
V: TRBV9
CDR3: CASSDRQGSGGYTF
DNA: TGTGCCAGCAGCGACAGACAGGGATCTGGAGGCTACACCTTC

D: .
J: TRBJ1-3
size: .
V: TRBV5-1
CDR3: CASSLGGNSESGNTIYF
DNA: TGCGCCAGCAGCTTGGGGGGCAATTCCGAGTCTGGAAACACCATATATTTT

D: TRBD2
J: TRBJ2-7
size: .
V: TRBV28
CDR3: CASRTSGNSDEQYF
DNA: TGTGCCAGCCGGACTAGCGGGAATTCGGACGAGCAGTACTTC

D: TRBD1
J: TRBJ2-6
size: .
V: TRBV27
CDR3: CASSSQGAGANVLTF
DNA: TGTGCCAGCAGCTCCCAGGGGGCTGGGGCCAACGTCCTGACTTTC

D: .
J: TRBJ2-1
size: .
V: TRBV18
CDR3: CASSPPAWEGRYNEQFF
DNA: TGTGCCAGCTCACCACCTGCCTGGGAAGGGCGCTACAATGAGCAGTTCTTC

D: .
J: TRBJ2-7
size: .
V: TRBV7-2
CDR3: CASTWDGSYEQYF
DNA: TGTGCCAGCACCTGGGACGGTTCCTACGAGCAGTACTTC

D: .
J: TRBJ2-2
size: .
V: TRBV19
CDR3: CASSIHPQTGGELFF
DNA: TGTGCCAGTAGTATTCACCCGCAAACTGGAGGGGAGCTGTTTTTT

D: TRBD2
J: TRBJ2-2
size: .
V: TRBV15
CDR3: CATSRDLAGSTGELFF
DNA: TGTGCCACCAGCAGAGATCTAGCGGGAAGCACCGGGGAGCTGTTTTTT

D: .
J: TRBJ2-7
size: few
V: TRBV2
CDR3: CASSAQSYEQYF
DNA: TGTGCCAGCAGTGCCCAGAGCTACGAGCAGTACTTC

D: .
J: TRBJ1-2
size: .
V: TRBV11-2
CDR3: CASSPNRQDPSGYTF
DNA: TGTGCCAGCAGTCCAAATCGACAGGATCCCTCTGGCTACACCTTC

D: .
J: TRBJ1-1
size: .
V: TRBV7-9
CDR3: CASALGGGPNTEAFF
DNA: TGTGCCAGCGCCCTCGGGGGGGGGCCGAACACTGAAGCTTTCTTT

D: TRBD1
J: TRBJ2-1
size: .
V: TRBV9
CDR3: CASSLDRGEYNEQFF
DNA: TGTGCCAGCTCCCTAGACAGGGGGGAGTACAATGAGCAGTTCTTC

D: .
J: TRBJ1-2
size: .
V: TRBV12-5
CDR3: CASGPYHEVRGYGYTF
DNA: TGTGCTAGTGGTCCTTATCATGAAGTACGAGGCTATGGCTACACCTTC

D: .
J: TRBJ1-5
size: many
V: TRBV9
CDR3: CASNPTGQNQPQHF
DNA: TGTGCCAGCAACCCGACAGGCCAGAATCAGCCCCAGCATTTT

D: TRBD2
J: TRBJ2-3
size: .
V: TRBV10-3
CDR3: CAIAPWTSGNLSDTQYF
DNA: TGTGCCATCGCCCCTTGGACTAGCGGGAATCTGTCAGATACGCAGTATTTT

D: TRBD2
J: TRBJ2-7
size: .
V: TRBV28
CDR3: CASKGVAGVAYEQYF
DNA: TGTGCCAGCAAGGGGGTAGCGGGAGTGGCCTACGAGCAGTACTTC

D: .
J: TRBJ2-1
size: .
V: TRBV7-3
CDR3: CASSLTGDTYNEQFF
DNA: TGTGCCAGCAGCCTCACCGGGGACACTTACAATGAGCAGTTCTTC

D: TRBD1
J: TRBJ2-7
size: .
V: TRBV29-1
CDR3: CSVGGVRDHSSYEQYF
DNA: TGCAGCGTAGGGGGCGTCCGGGACCATTCTTCCTACGAGCAGTACTTC

D: .
J: TRBJ2-3
size: .
V: TRBV5-1
CDR3: CASSELATDTQYF
DNA: TGCGCCAGCAGCGAGTTAGCCACAGATACGCAGTATTTT

D: .
J: TRBJ2-1
size: .
V: TRBV18
CDR3: CASSPGGHNEQFF
DNA: TGTGCCAGCTCACCAGGGGGGCACAATGAGCAGTTCTTC

D: .
J: TRBJ1-1
size: .
V: TRBV9
CDR3: CASSERGVLNDFSSTEAFF
DNA: TGTGCCAGCAGCGAGCGGGGGGTACTAAATGACTTTTCGTCGACCGAAGCTTTCTTT

D: .
J: TRBJ2-5
size: .
V: TRBV6-5
CDR3: CASSFGQGLETQYF
DNA: TGTGCCAGCAGTTTCGGACAAGGGCTAGAGACCCAGTACTTC